The 7 T cell receptor beta chains presented below share a single source sample, sequenced in a study of beta chain features in type 1 diabetes (dated by TCRdb to 2016 to 2019). The method was the immunoSEQ multiplex PCR assay. The entire amount of isolated RNA was reverse transcribed using the High Capacity cDNA Reverse Transcription Kit, so the sequenced TCRB transcripts were expressed ones. The source is immuneACCESS, and TCRdb retained only in-frame sequences with V and J called. Part of the clones is not carried over; for the studies checked, unresolved V genes explain less than half of this, and the remainder is unexplained. Counted in this sample were 400,000 to 600,000 clones; about 32% of them appeared once. The top ten clonotypes cover about 0.06% of the sample. Sequencing was done on a sample of naive CD4+ T cells from blood. The intended sense of this specimen's cell subset or site label: true naive CD4+ T cells. The receptors stem from a man aged 18 to 30 in good health.

The table lists this clone with a few counts. The chain is built from TRBV5-1 and TRBJ2-1; no definite D call. Trimming removed 0 bases at V and 5 bases at J, with 6 bases between. The CDR3 covers 13 residues. Per the germline V gene, CDR1 is SGHRS and CDR2 is YFSETQ. The CDR3 DNA reads TGCGCCAGCAGCTTGGCAGATAACAATGAGCAGTTCTTC. Protein: CASSLADNNEQFF. The full variable domain, rest sourced from reference TRBV5-1 and TRBJ2-1, is KAGVTQTPRYLIKTRGQQVTLSCSPISGHRSVSWYQQTPGQGLQFLFEYFSETQRNKGNFPGRFSGRQFSNSRSEMNVSTLELGDSALYLCASSLADNNEQFFGPGTRLTVL.

There are a few counts of this clone. V gene TRBV10-3 combines with J gene TRBJ2-3; tentative D call: TRBD2 (5 bases). The CDR3 contains 12 residues. Germline-derived CDR1 and CDR2 are ENHRY and SYGVKD. Trimming shortened V by 11 bases and J by 3 bases, and 12 bases separated the two germline ends. The CDR3 region has the DNA TGTGCCGTAGGGTCGGGGACAGATACGCAGTATTTT. This sequence encodes CAVGSGTDTQYF.

The rearrangement joins TRBV7-9 to TRBJ2-7; D could derive from TRBD1 or TRBD2 (5 bases each). V lost 3 bases and J lost 5, with 20 bases in between. The CDR3 is 16 residues long. Per germline, CDR1 SEHNR and CDR2 FQNEAQ (reference sequence). CDR3 sequence reads: CASSFAPGRIPNEQYF. For the CDR3, the DNA is TGTGCCAGCAGCTTCGCTCCGGGACGGATCCCTAACGAGCAGTACTTC.

This sequence joins TRBV2 and TRBJ2-1; the D gene is possibly TRBD2 (6 bases). The CDR3 is 15 residues long. V shed 7 bases and J shed 4 bases, with 17 bases lying between them. Germline values: CDR1 SNHLY, CDR2 FYNNEI. CDR3 in amino acids: CASTRGGMVYNEQFF. The CDR3 DNA reads as TGTGCCAGCACCCGGGGCGGGATGGTTTACAATGAGCAGTTCTTC.

This clone was observed a handful of times. The V gene is TRBV11-2, the J gene TRBJ2-7; 8 bases line up with TRBD1. CDR3 length: 12 amino acids. Germline V gene data show CDR1 as SGHAT and CDR2 as FQNNGV. Trimming removed 5 bases from V and 9 bases from J; junction bases left unmatched: 6. CDR3 region: CASSPGQAVQYF. The CDR3 DNA reads as TGTGCCAGCAGCCCGGGACAGGCGGTGCAGTACTTC.

Concerning this clone: At one end the junction does not follow the germline gene, possibly because of a read error. The genes are TRBV4-1 and TRBJ2-1, with D perhaps matching TRBD1 or TRBD2 (5 bases each). The CDR3 has 13 amino acids. CDR1 is MGHRA, CDR2 YSYEKL, per germline. This CDR3 is CASSHEYRDRQFF. In DNA, the CDR3 is TGTGCCAGCAGCCATGAATACCGGGACCGCCAGTTCTTC.

The genes are TRBV30 and TRBJ1-5, with TRBD1 identical over 7 bases. The CDR3 covers 13 residues. CDR1 and CDR2 from the germline V gene are GTSNPN and SVGIG (reference sequence). V lost 7 bases, J lost 6 bases, and 9 bases stayed unmatched. CDR3 in DNA: TGTGCCTCTGAACAGGGGCATGGTCAGCCCCAGCATTTT. It specifies CASEQGHGQPQHF.